These T cell receptor beta chains were read from a single sample in a study of cytomegalovirus exposure and HLA in healthy donors. Libraries were prepared by immunoSEQ multiplex PCR; TCRdb keeps only in-frame clonotypes and omits some of them. This table holds approximately 150,000 clones, around 70% found once. The sequenced sample consisted of PBMCs. These receptors were collected from a middle-aged man in good health and CMV-seronegative. CDR3s include the opening cysteine and the closing phenylalanine or tryptophan. The D gene is left open where the match is weak. Clone size is shown for a subset of rows, as once, few, many or a class of expanded clone.

>TRBV6-6|-|TRBJ2-2|11|-
CASSGAGELFF
TGTGCCAGCAGTGGAGCCGGGGAGCTGTTTTTT
>TRBV27|TRBD1|TRBJ2-1|16|-
CASSIRTGDPYNEQFF
TGTGCCAGCAGTATCCGGACAGGGGACCCTTACAATGAGCAGTTCTTC
>TRBV4-2|TRBD2|TRBJ2-2|19|-
CASSQETSGGAVRGGELFF
TGTGCCAGCAGCCAAGAGACTAGCGGGGGGGCAGTAAGGGGCGGGGAGCTGTTTTTT
>TRBV28|-|TRBJ2-2|13|-
CASEHLSTGELFF
TGTGCCAGCGAACATTTAAGCACCGGGGAGCTGTTTTTT
>TRBV10-3|TRBD1|TRBJ1-2|15|-
CAISFDRGNNYGYTF
TGTGCCATCAGCTTCGACAGGGGGAATAACTATGGCTACACCTTC
>TRBV5-6|-|TRBJ1-2|14|few
CASSGRGSNYGYTF
TGTGCCAGCAGCGGCCGAGGGTCTAACTATGGCTACACCTTC
>TRBV9|TRBD1|TRBJ1-5|15|-
CASSPQGANNQPQHF
TGTGCCAGCAGCCCGCAGGGGGCCAACAATCAGCCCCAGCATTTT
>TRBV9|TRBD1|TRBJ1-1|15|-
CASSVRGTGVTEAFF
TGTGCCAGCAGCGTAAGGGGGACAGGGGTCACTGAAGCTTTCTTT
>TRBV7-8|-|TRBJ1-5|13|-
CASSRTGNQPQHF
TGTGCCAGCAGCCGAACAGGGAATCAGCCCCAGCATTTT
>TRBV18|-|TRBJ1-3|12|-
CASYANGNTIYF
TGTGCCAGCTACGCGAACGGAAACACCATATATTTT
>TRBV6-5|-|TRBJ2-7|14|-
CASSRASFHYEQYF
TGTGCCAGCAGCCGTGCTAGCTTCCACTACGAGCAGTACTTC
>TRBV6-6|-|TRBJ2-3|14|-
CASRYGGPTDTQYF
TGTGCCAGCCGATACGGAGGGCCGACAGATACGCAGTATTTT
>TRBV6-5|TRBD1|TRBJ2-7|14|-
CASTRGTGSYEQYF
TGTGCCAGCACCAGAGGGACAGGCTCCTACGAGCAGTACTTC
>TRBV5-1|-|TRBJ1-2|15|-
CASSILGGLNYGYTF
TGCGCCAGCAGCATACTCGGCGGACTAAACTATGGCTACACCTTC
>TRBV4-3|TRBD2|TRBJ2-5|18|-
CASSQDRVSGRAGETQYF
TGCGCCAGCAGCCAAGACAGGGTGAGCGGGAGGGCCGGAGAGACCCAGTACTTC
>TRBV28|TRBD2|TRBJ2-1|16|-
CASRVTSGGPYNEQFF
TGTGCCAGCAGAGTAACTAGCGGGGGGCCCTACAATGAGCAGTTCTTC
>TRBV5-1|-|TRBJ1-3|13|-
CASSQNSGNTIYF
TGCGCCAGCAGCCAGAACTCTGGAAACACCATATATTTT
>TRBV10-3|-|TRBJ2-3|14|few
CAIKLRGSADTQYF
TGTGCCATCAAACTGAGGGGGTCAGCAGATACGCAGTATTTT
>TRBV21-1|-|TRBJ2-3|17|-
CASSKGEQGCSTDTQYF
TGTGCCAGCAGCAAAGGGGAACAGGGTTGTAGCACAGATACGCAGTATTTT
>TRBV7-6|-|TRBJ1-1|14|-
CASSLGMGGTEAFF
TGTGCCAGCAGCTTAGGTATGGGGGGGACTGAAGCTTTCTTT
>TRBV5-1|-|TRBJ1-2|15|-
CASSRAGDSNYGYTF
TGCGCCAGCAGCAGAGCAGGGGATTCTAACTATGGCTACACCTTC
>TRBV13|TRBD2|TRBJ2-7|15|-
CASSPTSGLSYEQYF
TGTGCCAGCAGCCCTACTAGCGGATTATCCTACGAGCAGTACTTC
>TRBV2|-|TRBJ1-2|17|-
CASSEGQGARPYYGYTF
TGTGCCAGCAGCGAAGGGCAGGGCGCCCGCCCATACTATGGCTACACCTTC
>TRBV7-3|TRBD2|TRBJ2-2|14|-
CASSPGLAAGELFF
TGTGCCAGCAGCCCCGGACTAGCGGCCGGGGAGCTGTTTTTT
>TRBV6-1|TRBD1|TRBJ1-2|13|-
CASSEDDRDGYTF
TGTGCCAGCAGTGAAGATGACAGGGATGGCTACACCTTC
>TRBV7-2|-|TRBJ1-5|16|-
CASSPRFDSPPGPQHF
TGTGCCAGCAGCCCTCGGTTTGACAGCCCCCCAGGGCCCCAGCATTTT
>TRBV25-1|TRBD1|TRBJ1-2|16|-
CASSAGPGTGVYGYTF
TGTGCCAGCAGTGCAGGTCCCGGGACAGGAGTCTATGGCTACACCTTC
>TRBV28|-|TRBJ2-7|14|-
CASSSVAGPYEQYF
TGTGCCAGCAGTTCCGTGGCGGGCCCCTACGAGCAGTACTTC
>TRBV27|TRBD2|TRBJ2-3|14|-
CASRRLASTDTQYF
TGTGCCAGCAGAAGACTAGCTAGCACAGATACGCAGTATTTT
>TRBV6-5|-|TRBJ2-7|14|few
CASRTPGDPYEQYF
TGTGCCAGCAGGACCCCGGGTGATCCCTACGAGCAGTACTTC
>TRBV27|TRBD1|TRBJ1-6|16|-
CASSLRFGQGNSPLHF
TGTGCCAGCAGTTTAAGGTTCGGACAGGGGAATTCACCCCTCCACTTT
>TRBV7-8|TRBD2|TRBJ2-7|15|few
CASSRAGTSGYEQYF
TGTGCCAGCAGCCGTGCCGGGACTAGCGGCTACGAGCAGTACTTC
>TRBV30|-|TRBJ2-2|13|-
CAWSVQWAGELFF
TGTGCCTGGAGTGTACAGTGGGCCGGGGAGCTGTTTTTT
>TRBV25-1|TRBD1|TRBJ2-7|14|-
CASSEAQGAYEQYF
TGTGCCAGCAGTGAAGCTCAGGGGGCGTACGAGCAGTACTTC
>TRBV6-1|-|TRBJ2-3|15|-
CASSEWGEGTDTQYF
TGTGCCAGCAGTGAATGGGGGGAAGGCACAGATACGCAGTATTTT
>TRBV19|-|TRBJ1-3|16|-
CASSIAALYSGNTIYF
TGTGCCAGTAGTATTGCTGCACTCTACTCTGGAAACACCATATATTTT
>TRBV14|TRBD2|TRBJ2-5|17|once
CASSQSRLAGVRETQYF
TGTGCCAGCAGCCAATCCCGACTAGCGGGAGTTCGAGAGACCCAGTACTTC